The 20 T cell receptor beta chains reported below all come from one sample, sequenced in a study of blood T cell repertoires in COVID-19. Profiling relied on immunoSEQ multiplex PCR, and the TCRdb table lists in-frame clones only, not all of them. Of just under 150,000 clones detected, roughly 82% appear once; the ten largest clones hold approximately 4.6%. Sequenced material: peripheral blood. These receptors were obtained from a human donor in a cohort sampled during active COVID-19.

The sample holds one count of this clone. V usage is TRBV2 and J usage is TRBJ1-1; 8 bases align to TRBD1. Trimming cost V 5 bases and J 4 bases; bases outside gene matches: 6. This CDR3 is 14 amino acids long. Germline V gene lookup returns CDR1 SNHLY and CDR2 FYNNEI. For the CDR3, the DNA is TGTGCCAGCAGTTCTAGGACAGGGACCACTGAAGCTTTCTTT. Translated, it gives CASSSRTGTTEAFF. Based on the CDR3 plus reference TRBV2 and TRBJ1-1, the full variable domain is EPEVTQTPSHQVTQMGQEVILRCVPISNHLYFYWYRQILGQKVEFLVSFYNNEISEKSEIFDDQFSVERPDGSNFTLKIRSTKLEDSAMYFCASSSRTGTTEAFFGQGTRLTVV.

This sequence joins TRBV9 and TRBJ1-1, with no clear D. The CDR3 is 15 amino acids. CDR1 is SGDLS and CDR2 is YYNGEE in the germline V gene. The V end lost 4 bases, the J end lost 5 bases, and 18 bases lay between the germline ends. CDR3: CASSTSPTTNTEAFF. The CDR3 coding sequence is TGTGCCAGCAGCACCAGCCCTACGACAAATACTGAAGCTTTCTTT.

This chain links TRBV19 with TRBJ2-7; TRBD1 matches at 8 bases. Germline assignment: CDR1 LNHDA and CDR2 SQIVND (reference sequence). The CDR3 has 16 residues. V trimming: 3 bases; J trimming: 3 bases; junction bases outside the gene matches: 10. The DNA of the CDR3 is TGTGCCAGTAGTATCTTAGACAGGGGCGGTGGCTACGAGCAGTACTTC. Protein product: CASSILDRGGGYEQYF. Full variable domain (remainder filled in from reference TRBV19 and TRBJ2-7): DGGITQSPKYLFRKEGQNVTLSCEQNLNHDAMYWYRQDPGQGLRLIYYSQIVNDFQKGDIAEGYSVSREKKESFPLTVTSAQKNPTAFYLCASSILDRGGGYEQYFGPGTRLTVT.

This chain links TRBV5-1 with TRBJ2-3; the match to TRBD1 covers 8 bases. This CDR3 comprises 14 residues. Trimming removed 4 bases from V and 3 bases from J; junction bases left unmatched: 4. Germline lookup yields CDR1 SGHRS and CDR2 YFSETQ. The CDR3 loop is CASSAGQGTDTQYF. In DNA form, the CDR3 reads TGCGCCAGCAGCGCCGGACAGGGTACAGATACGCAGTATTTT.

The chain employs TRBV5-1 and TRBJ2-7; D remains unclear. The CDR3 length is 11 residues. V was cut by 3 bases and J by 7 bases, with 8 bases left in between. The germline V gene encodes CDR1 SGHRS and CDR2 YFSETQ. For the CDR3, the DNA is TGCGCCAGCAGCTCCAGTCGTGAGCAGTACTTC. This translates into CASSSSREQYF.

The V and J genes are TRBV5-1 and TRBJ1-5; D is unresolved. The CDR3 has 15 amino acids. CDR1 is SGHRS, CDR2 YFSETQ, per germline. Trimming pared 2 bases from V and 1 base from J, leaving 10 bases between. The CDR3 sequence is CASSFEGGSNQPQHF. Written as DNA, the CDR3 is TGCGCCAGCAGCTTTGAAGGCGGGAGCAATCAGCCCCAGCATTTT.

This clone has just one count. The CDR3 sequence is CASSFFHGTQYF. CDR3 in DNA: TGTGCCAGCAGCTTTTTTCACGGGACCCAGTACTTC. V is TRBV5-6 and J is TRBJ2-5; D remains ambiguous. This CDR3 has 12 residues. Germline CDR1 reads SGHDT; CDR2 reads YYEEEE. V lost 2 bases, J lost 7 bases, and 9 bases lay in between.

The V gene is TRBV6-1, the J gene TRBJ2-5, with TRBD2 matching over 9 bases. The trim removed 1 base at V and 4 bases at J, leaving 4 bases unmatched. Per the germline V gene, CDR1 is MNHNS and CDR2 is SASEGT. The CDR3 length is 15 residues. The CDR3 DNA is TGTGCCAGCAGTGAAGGCCCGCGGGGGGGAGAGACCCAGTACTTC. Translated: CASSEGPRGGETQYF.

V is TRBV6-1 and J is TRBJ2-3; D possibly corresponds to TRBD2 (5 bases). Germline V gene sequence: CDR1 MNHNS, CDR2 SASEGT. CDR3 size: 14 residues. Trimming cost V 2 bases and J 3 bases, with 9 bases left between them. CDR3 coding DNA: TGTGCCAGCAGTGAACACCCGGGGACAGATACGCAGTATTTT. Protein product: CASSEHPGTDTQYF.

This clone was counted a few times. At one boundary the junction diverges from the germline segment, which might be a read error. This chain connects TRBV7-7 to TRBJ2-2; D is perhaps TRBD1 (6 bases). This CDR3 comprises 13 residues. The germline V gene has CDR1 SSHAT and CDR2 FNYEAQ (reference sequence). CDR3 protein: CASSSTGSGELFF. In DNA, the CDR3 is TGTGCTAGCAGCTCTACAGGGTCCGGGGAGCTGTTTTTT.

This clone appeared a single time. The gene calls are TRBV18 and TRBJ1-5; 7 nucleotides match TRBD1. V shed 3 bases, J shed 3 bases, and the junction held 5 bases outside the gene matches. The germline V gene has CDR1 KGHSH and CDR2 LQKENI. This CDR3 is built from 15 residues. The CDR3 is CASSPAGTDNQPQHF. Here the CDR3 DNA reads TGTGCCAGCTCACCCGCCGGGACAGACAATCAGCCCCAGCATTTT.

This clone has a handful of counts. V usage is TRBV14 and J usage is TRBJ1-6; D is perhaps TRBD1 (6 bases). The CDR3 has 14 residues. Germline assignment: CDR1 SGHDN and CDR2 FVKESK. Trimming stripped 1 base from V and 7 bases from J, with 8 bases between. CDR3 residues: CASSQGQGNSPLHF. The CDR3 region has the DNA TGTGCCAGCAGCCAAGGGCAGGGGAATTCACCCCTCCACTTT.

The chain joins TRBV10-3 to TRBJ1-2; D perhaps matches TRBD1 (5 bases). V lost 10 bases and J lost 8, with 17 bases in between. Germline V gives CDR1 ENHRY, CDR2 SYGVKD. The CDR3 is 12 amino acids. The CDR3 DNA reads TGTGCCACCCACCCGGGACTCCCCGGCTACACCTTC. Its translation is CATHPGLPGYTF.

The CDR3 coding sequence is TGTGCCTGGAAGGGGTCTAGCTATGGCTACACCTTC. It encodes CAWKGSSYGYTF. The rearrangement joins TRBV30 to TRBJ1-2; D might be TRBD1 (5 bases). V shed 4 bases and J shed 4 bases, with 10 bases lying between them. This CDR3 is 12 amino acids long. Germline CDR1 reads GTSNPN; CDR2 reads SVGIG (reference sequence). Combining the CDR3 with reference TRBV30 and TRBJ1-2 gives the whole variable domain SQTIHQWPATLVQPVGSPLSLECTVEGTSNPNLYWYRQAAGRGLQLLFYSVGIGQISSEVPQNLSASRPQDRQFILSSKKLLLSDSGFYLCAWKGSSYGYTFGSGTRLTVV.

The V call is TRBV19, the J call TRBJ1-2; D not resolved. Germline CDR1 LNHDA, CDR2 SQIVND (reference sequence). This CDR3 is built from 13 residues. V was trimmed by 5 bases and J by 7 bases, leaving 14 bases between them. DNA of the CDR3: TGTGCCAGTAGTCTCAGGCCCCTCCTTGGCTACACCTTC. Amino acids: CASSLRPLLGYTF.

The chain has TRBV2 and TRBJ2-3; TRBD2 matches 8 bases. Germline trimming cut 3 bases from V and 2 bases from J; bases unmatched to any gene: 4. The CDR3 sequence is 15 residues long. Germline-derived CDR1 and CDR2 are SNHLY and FYNNEI. CDR3 DNA sequence: TGTGCCAGCAGTGACGGGGGGGACCCCACAGATACGCAGTATTTT. Its protein product is CASSDGGDPTDTQYF.

The CDR3 coding sequence is TGTGCCAGCAGTGAGATACAGGGAGGGTTCACTGAAGCTTTCTTT. Protein: CASSEIQGGFTEAFF. This chain links TRBV25-1 with TRBJ1-1, with D possibly matching TRBD1 (6 bases). The V end was cut by 3 bases, the J end by 4 bases, with 15 bases between. Germline values: CDR1 MGHDK, CDR2 SYGVNS. The CDR3 has 15 residues.

V is TRBV5-3 and J is TRBJ1-1; D is unresolved. TRBV5-3 is filed as an ORF, its function uncertain. The CDR3 sequence is 16 residues long. Trimming removed 4 bases at V and 4 bases at J, with 20 bases between. This CDR3 reads CARSGSWGRLATEAFF. The CDR3 DNA reads as TGTGCCAGAAGCGGGAGTTGGGGTCGGCTCGCCACTGAAGCTTTCTTT.

The chain has TRBV28 and TRBJ2-2; no definite D call. In germline, CDR1 is MDHEN, CDR2 SYDVKM. The CDR3 runs to 14 residues. Trimming took off 4 bases at V and 7 bases at J, with 13 bases between the two ends. The CDR3 here is CASSSPGVGGELFF. The CDR3 nucleotides read TGTGCCAGCAGTTCACCGGGTGTGGGCGGGGAGCTGTTTTTT.

The chain couples TRBV5-1 to TRBJ2-2; weak D call: TRBD2 (5 bases). The CDR3 runs to 16 residues. V lost 0 bases and J lost 7, with 16 bases in between. Per germline, CDR1 SGHRS and CDR2 YFSETQ. The CDR3 coding sequence is TGCGCCAGCAGCTTGGGCGGGCCACCCTCCGGCGGGGAGCTGTTTTTT. Translation gives CASSLGGPPSGGELFF. The entire variable domain, with the rest obtained from reference TRBV5-1 and TRBJ2-2, is as follows: KAGVTQTPRYLIKTRGQQVTLSCSPISGHRSVSWYQQTPGQGLQFLFEYFSETQRNKGNFPGRFSGRQFSNSRSEMNVSTLELGDSALYLCASSLGGPPSGGELFFGEGSRLTVL.